One and the same sample provided the 20 T cell receptor beta chains below, sequenced in a study of CD8+CD57+ T cells in acquired aplastic anemia. Both TCR beta VDJ combination and CDR3 sequence profiling were carried out. Genomic DNA was the template for this profiling. TCRdb called the reads again in MiXCR, with one record for every CDR3 protein. The sample yields roughly 93,000 distinct CDR3 sequences, roughly 70% seen once. Individuals selected for sequencing had exhibited CD8+CD57+ cell expansion on flow cytometry. The specimen sequenced was sorted CD4+, CD8+, or CD8+CD57+ T cells (not recorded which) from PBMCs. The receptors derive from a human donor with aplastic anemia.

V usage is TRBV5-1 and J usage is TRBJ2-1; 11 positions match TRBD2. Trimming removed 4 bases from V and 6 bases from J; junction bases left unmatched: 12. Germline V gives CDR1 SGHRS, CDR2 YFSETQ. The CDR3 is made up of 17 amino acids. The CDR3 reads CASSRSSGRLAFNEQFF. The CDR3 DNA follows: TGCGCCAGCAGCCGTTCTAGCGGGAGGTTAGCCTTCAATGAGCAGTTCTTC.

Notes on this clonotype: This clone may be a read error of a much larger clone one base away. The V gene is TRBV12-3 or TRBV12-4, the J gene TRBJ1-2; D is unclear. The V and J ends lost 5 bases and 2 bases respectively, with 12 bases between them. The CDR3 consists of 14 residues. CDR3 amino acids: CASSIREENYGYTF. CDR3 DNA sequence: TGTGCCAGCAGTATCCGGGAGGAGAACTATGGCTACACCTTC.

Concerning this clonotype: Mismatch with germline at one junction end may stem from a read error. This chain links TRBV10-3 with TRBJ1-2; 10 bases agree with TRBD1. The CDR3 consists of 13 residues. Germline V lookup: CDR1 ENHRY, CDR2 SYGVKD. CDR3 sequence (DNA): TGTGCCATCAGTGCAGACAGGGGGCACGGCTACACTTTC. Its protein product is CAISADRGHGYTF.

The rearrangement joins TRBV11-1 to TRBJ2-1; D may correspond to TRBD1 or TRBD2 (5 bases each). The CDR3 is 21 amino acids. Trimming pared 0 bases from V and 0 bases from J, leaving 24 bases between. Germline loops: CDR1 SGHAT, CDR2 FQDESV (reference sequence). CDR3: CASSLASVKWPGPSSYNEQFF. DNA of the CDR3: TGTGCCAGCAGCTTAGCTTCGGTGAAGTGGCCGGGACCGAGCTCCTACAATGAGCAGTTCTTC.

V gene TRBV15 combines with J gene TRBJ2-7; 9 nucleotides align to TRBD2. The CDR3 runs to 15 residues. V dropped 2 bases and J dropped 1; count of bases not matched to a gene: 3. The germline CDR1 and CDR2 sequences are LNHNV and YYDKDF (reference sequence). CDR3 sequence: CATSRLTSGSYEQYF. CDR3 nucleotides: TGTGCCACCAGCAGATTAACTAGCGGGTCCTACGAGCAGTACTTC.

The chain joins TRBV20-1 to TRBJ1-5; D might be TRBD1 (5 bases). Germline assignment: CDR1 DFQATT and CDR2 SNEGSKA (reference sequence). The CDR3 sequence is 10 residues long. For the CDR3, the DNA is TGCAGGGGGCTAGCGAAGCCCCAGCATTTT. It yields the protein CRGLAKPQHF.

The genes are TRBV12-3 or TRBV12-4 and TRBJ2-5; D is unclear. The CDR3 spans 13 residues. With 3 bases removed from V and 4 bases from J, the gap between germline ends came to 9 bases. CDR3: CASSLDRVETQYF. CDR3 DNA: TGTGCCAGCAGTTTGGACCGGGTAGAGACCCAGTACTTC.

The rearrangement uses TRBV7-9 and TRBJ1-1; D may be TRBD1 (5 bases). This CDR3 comprises 15 residues. V was clipped by 7 bases and J by 4 bases, with 19 bases between them. From germline, CDR1 is SEHNR and CDR2 FQNEAQ (reference sequence). The CDR3 sequence: CASTTTLGGGTEAFF. CDR3 in DNA: TGTGCCAGCACCACGACGTTGGGGGGAGGCACTGAAGCTTTCTTT.

This clonotype came up a few times. The V and J genes are TRBV10-3 and TRBJ2-7; TRBD2 matches at 13 bases. Germline CDR1 reads ENHRY; CDR2 reads SYGVKD. CDR3 length: 14 amino acids. The J segment lost 3 bases and the V segment lost 4 bases, leaving 0 bases of the junction unmatched. In DNA form, the CDR3 reads TGTGCCATCAGTGGGACTAGCGGGAGCTACGAGCAGTACTTC. Translating gives CAISGTSGSYEQYF.

The V gene is TRBV7-8, the J gene TRBJ2-5; 7 bases align to TRBD1. Losses at the gene ends were 4 bases for V and 5 bases for J; bases not matched to a gene: 10. The CDR3 has 15 residues. Germline V gene data show CDR1 as SGHVS and CDR2 as FQNEAQ. The CDR3 DNA reads as TGTGCCAGCAGCTCCTGGACAGGAGGTGCGGAGACCCAGTACTTC. Amino acids: CASSSWTGGAETQYF.

The chain has TRBV12-3 or TRBV12-4 and TRBJ2-7; 8 nucleotides align to TRBD2. This CDR3 spans 16 amino acids. J was trimmed by 1 base and V by 4 bases; bases with no gene match: 9. Here the CDR3 reads CASSSGRGAQSYEQYF. The CDR3 DNA reads TGTGCCAGCAGTTCGGGGCGGGGGGCCCAATCCTACGAGCAGTACTTC.

This clonotype was seen only once. The rearrangement joins TRBV11-1 to TRBJ1-1, with D perhaps TRBD1 (6 bases). Germline CDR1 SGHAT, CDR2 FQDESV (reference sequence). The CDR3 is 15 residues long. Trimming took off 5 bases at V and 0 bases at J, with 13 bases between the two ends. This CDR3 reads CASSRRQALNTEAFF. As DNA, the CDR3 is TGTGCCAGCAGCCGCAGACAGGCACTGAACACTGAAGCTTTCTTT.

This chain joins TRBV7-2 and TRBJ2-7; either TRBD1 or TRBD2 may fit D (5 bases each). V lost 5 bases and J 4 bases, leaving 12 bases between the germline ends. Germline V gene sequence: CDR1 SGHTA, CDR2 FQGNSA. This CDR3 spans 13 amino acids. The CDR3, as DNA: TGTGCCAGCAGCCGCAGGGAGACTTACGAGCAGTACTTC. Its protein product is CASSRRETYEQYF. The full variable domain, rest sourced from reference TRBV7-2 and TRBJ2-7, is GAGVSQSPSNKVTEKGKDVELRCDPISGHTALYWYRQSLGQGLEFLIYFQGNSAPDKSGLPSDRFSAERTGGSVSTLTIQRTQQEDSAVYLCASSRRETYEQYFGPGTRLTVT.

The rearrangement joins TRBV29-1 to TRBJ2-1; 10 nucleotides align to TRBD2. The CDR3 extends over 13 amino acids. Trimming at V came to 4 bases and at J to 6 bases, leaving 3 bases not matched to a gene. Germline V CDR1 and CDR2: SQVTM, ANQGSEA. CDR3 region: CSVVSGRGNEQFF. The CDR3 DNA follows: TGCAGCGTTGTAAGCGGGAGGGGCAATGAGCAGTTCTTC.

V gene TRBV7-9 combines with J gene TRBJ2-1, with D uncertain. Germline V gene sequence: CDR1 SEHNR, CDR2 FQNEAQ (reference sequence). Trimming took 6 bases from V and 0 from J, leaving 6 bases between them. This CDR3 spans 13 amino acids. The DNA for the CDR3 is TGTGCCAGCAGACTTAGCTCCTACAATGAGCAGTTCTTC. Its protein is CASRLSSYNEQFF.

J is TRBJ2-1 and V is TRBV11-2; possible D gene TRBD2, 6 bases. This CDR3 region has 16 residues. V lost 3 bases and J 2 bases, leaving 14 bases between the germline ends. Germline values: CDR1 SGHAT, CDR2 FQNNGV. The chain's CDR3 is CASSLTSGLTYNEQFF. In nucleotides, the CDR3 is TGTGCCAGCAGCTTGACATCGGGACTTACCTACAATGAGCAGTTCTTC.

CDR3 in amino acids: CASTGLGYEQYF. CDR3 DNA: TGTGCCAGCACCGGACTCGGATACGAGCAGTACTTC. The rearrangement joins TRBV19 to TRBJ2-7, with D perhaps matching TRBD2 (5 bases). Per the germline V gene, CDR1 is LNHDA and CDR2 is SQIVND (reference sequence). CDR3 length: 12 residues. V was clipped by 9 bases and J by 4 bases, with 13 bases between them.

The rearrangement links TRBV29-1 to TRBJ2-2, with 10 bases matching TRBD1. The CDR3 sequence is 13 residues long. Germline V gives CDR1 SQVTM, CDR2 ANQGSEA. Trimming cost V 6 bases and J 10 bases; bases outside gene matches: 8. CDR3 loop: CSVADRGHEELFF. CDR3 DNA: TGCAGCGTGGCTGACAGGGGGCACGAGGAGCTGTTTTTT.

This clonotype was found a few times. V is TRBV10-1 and J is TRBJ1-3, with D tentatively TRBD1 (5 bases). Trimming stripped 10 bases from V and 8 bases from J, with 6 bases between. CDR1 and CDR2 from the germline V gene are WNHNN and SYGVQD (reference sequence). The CDR3 spans 9 residues. The CDR3 protein is CAKGDTIYF. CDR3 nucleotide sequence: TGCGCCAAAGGGGACACCATATATTTT.

This clonotype came up once. It may be a read error: a sequence one base away is much more abundant. The chain uses TRBV20-1 and TRBJ2-7; no clear D gene. The CDR3 runs 12 residues. Germline V lookup: CDR1 DFQATT, CDR2 SNEGSKA (reference sequence). The V and J ends lost 4 bases and 6 bases respectively, with 13 bases between them. CDR3 nucleotides: TGCAGTGCTATAGAGAACGAGGCCGAGCAGTACTTC. This gives the protein CSAIENEAEQYF.